The 31 T cell receptor beta chains in this list originate from one sample, sequenced in a study of esophageal squamous cell carcinoma under preoperative chemotherapy. Time point reported: after preoperative PTX-NDP chemotherapy. TCRdb reanalysed the PCR reads using MiXCR and keeps one entry per CDR3 protein. In the table there are almost 9,500 distinct CDR3 sequences, under 55% of which are singletons. This specimen was collected from a patient given preoperative chemotherapy. The receptors shown here come from a human donor with esophageal squamous cell carcinoma. The donor label of this sample is uncertain.

This clonotype was seen many times. This chain links TRBV6-1 with TRBJ2-1, with TRBD1 matching 7 bases. The end of the DNA aligns better with TRBJ2-7, so the J call may be wrong. This CDR3 spans 12 amino acids. The germline CDR1 and CDR2 sequences are MNHNS and SASEGT. The CDR3 sequence is CASRTGVGEQYF. DNA of the CDR3: TGTGCCAGCAGAACAGGGGTTGGCGAGCAGTACTTC.

In this sample, this clonotype turned up many times. V gene TRBV3-1 combines with J gene TRBJ1-6; TRBD1 is a possible D gene (6 bases). The germline V gene has CDR1 LGHDT and CDR2 YNNKEL (reference sequence). V was trimmed by 2 bases and J by 14 bases, leaving 25 bases between them. This CDR3 has 17 residues. The CDR3 nucleotides read TGTGCCAGCAGCCAAAGAGGGGCAGGGGCGTATAAGGAGACCCTCCACTTT. Translation: CASSQRGAGAYKETLHF.

This sequence joins TRBV6-5 and TRBJ2-3, with TRBD2 identical over 11 bases. The end of the DNA fits TRBJ2-7 better, so the J call may be wrong. Per the germline V gene, CDR1 is MNHEY and CDR2 is SVGAGI. This CDR3 has 15 amino acids. CDR3 coding DNA: TGTGCCAGCAGTTACCTAGCGGGAGGAGGAGCTGAGCAGTACTTC. Its protein is CASSYLAGGGAEQYF.

The sample holds many counts of this clonotype. V is TRBV6-1 and J is TRBJ2-6; D possibly corresponds to TRBD1 (6 bases). V was trimmed by 6 bases and J by 2 bases, leaving 17 bases between them. CDR3 length: 17 amino acids. Looked up from germline, CDR1 is MNHNS and CDR2 is SASEGT. CDR3 nucleotide sequence: TGTGCCAGCAGACCCCACAGGGACGCTGCTGGGGCCAACGTCCTGACTTTC. It encodes CASRPHRDAAGANVLTF.

The chain links TRBV11-3 to TRBJ2-1; 11 bases fit TRBD1. The CDR3 totals 15 residues. V lost 1 base, J lost 6 bases, and 2 bases stayed unmatched. Germline V gives CDR1 SGHNT, CDR2 YENEEA. The DNA for the CDR3 is TGTGCCAGCAGCTTAGCGGGGACAGGGGGCAATGAGCAGTTCTTC. Translation gives CASSLAGTGGNEQFF.

This clonotype was detected ten times or more. V usage is TRBV10-2 and J usage is TRBJ2-1; 9 positions agree with TRBD2. The CDR3 consists of 18 residues. The junction had 14 bases not matched to a gene; V was cut back by 3 bases and J by 5 bases. In germline, CDR1 is WSHSY, CDR2 SAAADI. CDR3 amino acids: CASSDTPGGAGGDNEQFF. The CDR3 region has the DNA TGCGCCAGCAGTGATACCCCGGGGGGGGCGGGAGGGGACAATGAGCAGTTCTTC.

Notes on this clonotype: Given the absence of the conserved phenylalanine or tryptophan at the CDR3 end, a read error is likely. Because the CDR3's place on the DNA is in doubt, the DNA is left out and the CDR3 is given as listed by TCRdb. The V gene is TRBV7-8, the J gene TRBJ2-1; the D segment call TRBD1 is taken from the table without a DNA check. From its first to its last residue, the CDR3 has 16 amino acids. In germline, CDR1 is SGHVS, CDR2 FQNEAQ. The chain's CDR3 is CASSSQGTGDIQYFGA.

A single count supports this clonotype. This CDR3 is missing its conserved last phenylalanine or tryptophan, likely due to a read error. The chain combines TRBV12-3 or TRBV12-4 with TRBJ2-1; tentative D call: TRBD2 (6 bases). Deletions cut 3 bases from V and 4 bases from J, with 10 bases between. CDR3 length: 14 amino acids. CDR3 loop: CASSFLAEYNEQFC. The CDR3 DNA reads TGTGCCAGCAGTTTTTTAGCGGAGTACAATGAGCAGTTCTGC.

The chain joins TRBV6-1 to TRBJ2-5, with 12 bases lining up with TRBD2. V shed 2 bases, J shed 13 bases, and the junction held 11 bases outside the gene matches. The CDR3 has 15 residues. CDR1 MNHNS and CDR2 SASEGT come from the germline V gene. Here the CDR3 DNA reads TGTGCCAGCAGTGAACTAGCGGGAGGGCCAGCGACCTGGTACTTC. Protein sequence: CASSELAGGPATWYF.

Regarding this clonotype: One end of the junction does not line up with germline, which may come from a read error. V usage is TRBV6-1 and J usage is TRBJ2-3, with D perhaps matching TRBD1 (7 bases). The CDR3 has 19 residues. Germline CDR1 and CDR2: MNHNS and SASEGT. DNA of the CDR3: TGTGCCAGCAGCCGCATGGGACTGACAGGGCTGTTGGGCACCGGGGAGCTGTACTTC. Its translation: CASSRMGLTGLLGTGELYF.

This clonotype was counted many times. The V call is TRBV6-1, the J call TRBJ2-1, with 10 bases aligning to TRBD1. This CDR3 spans 15 amino acids. Looked up from germline, CDR1 is MNHNS and CDR2 is SASEGT. The V segment lost 8 bases and the J segment 4 bases; nucleotides outside the gene matches: 8. CDR3 residues: CASVTGTGAYNEQFF. The DNA for the CDR3 is TGTGCCAGCGTGACCGGGACAGGGGCATACAATGAGCAGTTCTTC.

This chain links TRBV6-1 with TRBJ2-2, with TRBD1 matching over 9 bases. With 6 bases clipped from V and 9 bases from J, the junction kept 5 bases outside the gene matches. The CDR3 is 13 amino acids. Germline V gene sequence: CDR1 MNHNS, CDR2 SASEGT. The CDR3 reads CASSLTGGRELFF. CDR3 sequence (DNA): TGTGCCAGCAGCCTTACAGGGGGCCGGGAGCTGTTTTTT.

The CDR3 spells CASSIGGRGETEQYF. The CDR3 DNA reads as TGTGCCAGTAGTATCGGGGGGAGAGGGGAGACTGAGCAGTACTTC. The gene calls are TRBV19 and TRBJ2-5; TRBD2 aligns across 7 bases. V shed 3 bases, J shed 11 bases, and the junction held 15 bases outside the gene matches. The length of the CDR3 is 15 residues. Germline values: CDR1 LNHDA, CDR2 SQIVND (reference sequence).

The chain is built from TRBV27 and TRBJ2-4; 8 bases fit TRBD1. TRBJ2-3 matches the DNA end more closely, so the J call is doubtful. Germline V gene lookup returns CDR1 MNHEY and CDR2 SMNVEV (reference sequence). CDR3 size: 15 residues. The CDR3 reads CASGPWTGRKDIQYF. The CDR3 bases are TGTGCCAGCGGCCCTTGGACAGGGCGCAAAGACATTCAGTATTTT.

This clonotype is classed as medium-sized (0.01 to 0.1%). The chain links TRBV6-1 to TRBJ1-6; D is possibly TRBD1 (5 bases). V shed 4 bases and J shed 7 bases, with 11 bases lying between them. This CDR3 comprises 14 residues. Germline CDR1 is MNHNS and CDR2 is SASEGT. The CDR3 DNA reads as TGTGCCAGCAGTGGGACAAGGGGAAATTCACCCCTCCACTTT. Translation gives CASSGTRGNSPLHF.

This clonotype was seen at least ten times. The genes are TRBV12-3 or TRBV12-4 and TRBJ2-3; the D is unclear. The CDR3 covers 13 residues. V shed 4 bases and J shed 11 bases, with 16 bases lying between them. The CDR3 nucleotides read TGTGCCAGCAGTTCCACGTTAGCATCGGGGCAGTATTTT. Protein product: CASSSTLASGQYF.

This clonotype occurred once. This chain uses TRBV12-3 or TRBV12-4 with TRBJ2-3; 10 bases are shared with TRBD1. The CDR3 is 15 amino acids. V lost 1 base, J lost 4 bases, and 2 bases stayed unmatched. The CDR3 DNA follows: TGTGCCAGCAGTTTAGAGGGACAGGGGCCAGATACGCAGTATTTT. Translation gives CASSLEGQGPDTQYF.

V is TRBV27 and J is TRBJ1-6, with D unclear. Germline CDR1 MNHEY, CDR2 SMNVEV (reference sequence). This CDR3 is 13 amino acids long. The germline V and J ends were trimmed by 2 bases and 7 bases, with 6 bases remaining between them. This CDR3 reads CASSLTKNSPLHF. CDR3 nucleotide sequence: TGTGCCAGCAGTTTAACCAAGAATTCACCCCTCCACTTT.

In this sample, this clonotype turned up once. A much larger clone is a single base away; this may be a read error. The conserved phenylalanine or tryptophan is not found at the CDR3 terminus, so this likely reflects a read error. The rearrangement uses TRBV27 and TRBJ2-7; D may be TRBD2 (6 bases). There are 16 residues in the CDR3. Per germline, CDR1 MNHEY and CDR2 SMNVEV (reference sequence). Trimming cost V 1 base and J 6 bases, with 19 bases left between them. CDR3 nucleotide sequence: TGTGCCAGCAGTTTATTAAGACCAGGAGGGGTAGTCGAGCAGTACTTA. It specifies CASSLLRPGGVVEQYL.

This chain joins TRBV27 and TRBJ2-5; 7 nucleotides align to TRBD1. The CDR3 sequence is 14 residues long. V was pared by 5 bases and J by 11 bases, with 14 bases of the junction left unmatched. In germline, CDR1 is MNHEY, CDR2 SMNVEV (reference sequence). Here the CDR3 reads CASSPRTGLNEQYF. The CDR3 DNA reads TGTGCCAGCAGTCCTCGGACAGGCCTTAATGAGCAGTACTTC.

This rearrangement joins TRBV6-2 or TRBV6-3 to TRBJ2-3, with TRBD2 identical over 7 bases. CDR3 size: 14 residues. The ends lost 2 bases at V and 4 bases at J; junction bases unmatched: 3. Germline lookup yields CDR1 MNHEY and CDR2 SVGEGT. CDR3 sequence: CASSYAGDADTQYF. The CDR3, as DNA: TGTGCCAGCAGTTACGCGGGAGACGCAGATACGCAGTATTTT.

V is TRBV10-1 and J is TRBJ2-1; the D gene could be TRBD1 or TRBD2 (6 bases each). The J call may be in error: the DNA end matches TRBJ2-4 better. This CDR3 is 16 amino acids long. From germline, CDR1 is WNHNN and CDR2 SYGVQD (reference sequence). For the CDR3, the DNA is TGCGCCAGCAGGGAGAACCGGGGGCGAGCCAAAAACATTCAGTACTTC. Its protein is CASRENRGRAKNIQYF.

This clonotype was seen a few times. This chain uses TRBV6-1 with TRBJ2-1; no definite D call. The germline V gene encodes CDR1 MNHNS and CDR2 SASEGT. V lost 7 bases, J lost 3 bases, and 7 bases lay in between. This CDR3 region has 12 residues. CDR3 DNA: TGTGCCAGCAATAGTTTCTACAATGAGCAGTTCTTC. The encoded protein is CASNSFYNEQFF.

This clonotype appeared a single time. This chain joins TRBV10-1 and TRBJ2-1; 8 nucleotides line up with TRBD2. Per the germline V gene, CDR1 is WNHNN and CDR2 is SYGVQD (reference sequence). The CDR3 is 16 amino acids. The V and J ends lost 8 bases and 13 bases, in that order; junction bases with no gene match: 22. CDR3 sequence reads: CASGGNGGGDKETQFF. CDR3 nucleotides: TGCGCCAGCGGGGGGAACGGGGGGGGTGACAAAGAGACTCAGTTCTTC.

This clonotype has only a few counts. This chain links TRBV7-3 with TRBJ2-1, with D perhaps given as TRBD1 or TRBD2 (5 bases each). V was trimmed by 2 bases and J by 13 bases, leaving 15 bases between them. The germline V gene has CDR1 SGHTA and CDR2 FQGTGA. There are 13 residues in the CDR3. This CDR3 is CASSLGGQETQFF. CDR3 DNA sequence: TGTGCCAGCAGCTTAGGAGGACAAGAGACCCAGTTCTTC.

V and J are TRBV6-1 and TRBJ2-1; D is undetermined. CDR3 length: 16 amino acids. Trimming took off 7 bases at V and 8 bases at J, with 24 bases between the two ends. Germline CDR1 MNHNS, CDR2 SASEGT. The CDR3 DNA is TGTGCCAGCACCCCCAGGCATAGGAACAGAATAGATGAGCAGTTCTTC. The encoded protein is CASTPRHRNRIDEQFF.

This clonotype was counted a few times. V usage is TRBV6-1 and J usage is TRBJ2-6, with D possibly TRBD2 on 6 matching bases. The CDR3 covers 16 residues. Germline V lookup: CDR1 MNHNS, CDR2 SASEGT. Trimming left V 4 bases short and J 2 bases short, with 12 bases between. The CDR3 loop is CASSASDTPGANVLTF. The DNA of the CDR3 is TGTGCCAGCAGTGCTAGCGACACGCCTGGGGCCAACGTCCTGACTTTC.

This clonotype rates as medium-sized. The rearrangement links TRBV27 to TRBJ2-5; 8 positions match TRBD1. Germline V gene sequence: CDR1 MNHEY, CDR2 SMNVEV (reference sequence). Trimming removed 3 bases from V and 5 bases from J; junction bases left unmatched: 5. CDR3 length equals 14 residues. CDR3 region: CASSFDRGEETQYF. The CDR3 DNA reads as TGTGCCAGCAGTTTCGACAGGGGTGAGGAGACCCAGTACTTC.

The V call is TRBV6-5, the J call TRBJ2-3, with a possible D match to TRBD2 (6 bases). The J call may be in error: the DNA end matches TRBJ2-1 better. Looked up from germline, CDR1 is MNHEY and CDR2 is SVGAGI. CDR3 length: 14 residues. The CDR3 is CASSYGFPGDEQFF. In DNA form, the CDR3 reads TGTGCCAGCAGTTACGGATTTCCGGGGGATGAGCAGTTCTTC.

This clonotype turned up a few times. This chain joins TRBV12-3 or TRBV12-4 and TRBJ2-3, with 8 nucleotides matching TRBD2. The CDR3 sequence is 17 residues long. J lost 4 bases, V lost 4 bases, and 13 bases had no gene match. CDR3 protein: CASSYREGAGVSDTQYF. In DNA form, the CDR3 reads TGTGCCAGCAGTTACAGAGAAGGAGCGGGAGTTTCAGATACGCAGTATTTT.

The gene calls are TRBV10-2 and TRBJ2-7; D is perhaps TRBD2 (5 bases). CDR3 length: 20 residues. Trimming took off 6 bases at V and 6 bases at J, with 36 bases between the two ends. The germline gives CDR1 WSHSY, CDR2 SAAADI. This CDR3 reads CASREPNGLADTGLMGEQYF. CDR3 nucleotides: TGCGCCAGCAGGGAGCCTAACGGACTGGCCGATACTGGGCTCATGGGCGAGCAGTACTTC.